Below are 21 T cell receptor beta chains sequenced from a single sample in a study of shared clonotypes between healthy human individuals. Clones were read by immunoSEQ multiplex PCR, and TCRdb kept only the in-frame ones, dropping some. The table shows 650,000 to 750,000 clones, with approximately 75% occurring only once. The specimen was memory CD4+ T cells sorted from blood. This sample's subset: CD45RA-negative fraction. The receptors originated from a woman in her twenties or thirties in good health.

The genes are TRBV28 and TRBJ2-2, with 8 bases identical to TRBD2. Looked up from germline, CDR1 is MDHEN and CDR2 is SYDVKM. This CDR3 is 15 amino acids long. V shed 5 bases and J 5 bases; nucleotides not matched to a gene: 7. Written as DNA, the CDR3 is TGTGCCAGCAGTAGGAGCGGGAGAAGAACCGGGGAGCTGTTTTTT. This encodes CASSRSGRRTGELFF.

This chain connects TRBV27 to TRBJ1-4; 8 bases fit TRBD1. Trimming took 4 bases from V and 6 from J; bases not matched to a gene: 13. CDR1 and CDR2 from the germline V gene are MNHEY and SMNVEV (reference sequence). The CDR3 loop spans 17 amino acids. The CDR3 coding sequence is TGTGCCAGCAGTTCACCCTCCCAGGGGGCTTTTTATGAAAAACTGTTTTTT. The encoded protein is CASSSPSQGAFYEKLFF. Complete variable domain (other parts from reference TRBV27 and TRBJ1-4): EAQVTQNPRYLITVTGKKLTVTCSQNMNHEYMSWYRQDPGLGLRQIYYSMNVEVTDKGDVPEGYKVSRKEKRNFPLILESPSPNQTSLYFCASSSPSQGAFYEKLFFGSGTQLSVL.

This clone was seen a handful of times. CDR3 sequence (DNA): TGTGCCAGTAGGGCCCCGACAGGTGGAAATTCACCCCTCCACTTT. Amino acid sequence: CASRAPTGGNSPLHF. This chain connects TRBV19 to TRBJ1-6; possible D gene TRBD1, 6 bases. Germline-derived CDR1 and CDR2 are LNHDA and SQIVND (reference sequence). The CDR3 sequence is 15 residues long. V was shortened by 6 bases and J by 7 bases, with 16 bases between the two germline ends.

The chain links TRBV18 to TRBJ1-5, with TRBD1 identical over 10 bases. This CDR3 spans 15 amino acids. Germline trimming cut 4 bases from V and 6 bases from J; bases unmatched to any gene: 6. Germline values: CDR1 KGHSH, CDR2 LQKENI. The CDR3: CASSQGQGISQPQHF. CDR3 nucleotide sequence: TGTGCCAGCTCACAGGGACAGGGGATCAGTCAGCCCCAGCATTTT.

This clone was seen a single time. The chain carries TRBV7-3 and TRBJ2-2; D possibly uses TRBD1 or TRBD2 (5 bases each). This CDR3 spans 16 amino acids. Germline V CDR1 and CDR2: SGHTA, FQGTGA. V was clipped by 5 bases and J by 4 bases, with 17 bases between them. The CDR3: CASSPNAGAGTGELFF. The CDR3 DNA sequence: TGTGCCAGCAGCCCTAACGCCGGGGCGGGCACCGGGGAGCTGTTTTTT. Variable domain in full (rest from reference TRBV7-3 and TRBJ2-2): GAGVSQTPSNKVTEKGKYVELRCDPISGHTALYWYRQSLGQGPEFLIYFQGTGAADDSGLPNDRFFAVRPEGSVSTLKIQRTERGDSAVYLCASSPNAGAGTGELFFGEGSRLTVL.

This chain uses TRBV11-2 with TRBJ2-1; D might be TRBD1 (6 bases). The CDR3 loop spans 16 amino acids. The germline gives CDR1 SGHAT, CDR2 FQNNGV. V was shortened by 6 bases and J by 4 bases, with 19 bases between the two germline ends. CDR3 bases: TGTGCCAGCAGAAAGCAGGGGTTTGGAGGTTACAATGAGCAGTTCTTC. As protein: CASRKQGFGGYNEQFF.

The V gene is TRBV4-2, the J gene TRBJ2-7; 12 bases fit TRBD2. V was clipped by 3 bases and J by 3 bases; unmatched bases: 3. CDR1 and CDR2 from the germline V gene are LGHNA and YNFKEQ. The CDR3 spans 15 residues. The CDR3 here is CASSHGLAGNYEQYF. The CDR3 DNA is TGTGCCAGCAGCCACGGACTAGCGGGAAACTACGAGCAGTACTTC.

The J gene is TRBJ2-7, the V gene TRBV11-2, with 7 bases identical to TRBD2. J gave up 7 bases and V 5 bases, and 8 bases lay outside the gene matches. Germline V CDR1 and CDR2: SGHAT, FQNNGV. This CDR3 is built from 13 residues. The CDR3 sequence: CASSAGLVGEQYF. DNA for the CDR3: TGTGCCAGCAGCGCCGGACTAGTGGGGGAGCAGTACTTC.

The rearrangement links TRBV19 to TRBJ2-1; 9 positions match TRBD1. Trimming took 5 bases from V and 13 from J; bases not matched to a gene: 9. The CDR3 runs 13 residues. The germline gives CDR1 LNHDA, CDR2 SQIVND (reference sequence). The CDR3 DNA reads TGTGCCAGTAGTGCCGGGACAGGGAAGAGTCAGTTCTTC. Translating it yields CASSAGTGKSQFF.

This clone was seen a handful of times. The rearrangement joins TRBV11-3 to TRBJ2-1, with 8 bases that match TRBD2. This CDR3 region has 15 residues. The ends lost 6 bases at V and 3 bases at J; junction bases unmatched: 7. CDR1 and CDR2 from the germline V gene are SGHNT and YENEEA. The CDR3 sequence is CASSPSGRNYNEQFF. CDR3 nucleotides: TGTGCCAGCAGTCCAAGCGGGAGAAACTACAATGAGCAGTTCTTC. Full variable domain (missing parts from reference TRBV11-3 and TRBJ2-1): EAGVVQSPRYKIIEKKQPVAFWCNPISGHNTLYWYLQNLGQGPELLIRYENEEAVDDSQLPKDRFSAERLKGVDSTLKIQPAELGDSAVYLCASSPSGRNYNEQFFGPGTRLTVL.

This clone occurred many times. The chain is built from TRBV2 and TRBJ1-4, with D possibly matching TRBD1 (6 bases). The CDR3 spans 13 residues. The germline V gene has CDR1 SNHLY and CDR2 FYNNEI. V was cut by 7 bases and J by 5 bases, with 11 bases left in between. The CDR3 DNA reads TGTGCCAGCATGAGGGACAACAATGAAAAACTGTTTTTT. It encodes CASMRDNNEKLFF.

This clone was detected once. This chain's CDR3 is CASRRASGIYNEQFF. The CDR3 DNA is TGTGCCAGCAGACGCGCTAGCGGGATATACAATGAGCAGTTCTTC. This chain uses TRBV27 with TRBJ2-1; 9 bases fit TRBD2. Trimming cost V 6 bases and J 4 bases; bases outside gene matches: 7. Germline CDR1 is MNHEY and CDR2 is SMNVEV (reference sequence). There are 15 residues in the CDR3.

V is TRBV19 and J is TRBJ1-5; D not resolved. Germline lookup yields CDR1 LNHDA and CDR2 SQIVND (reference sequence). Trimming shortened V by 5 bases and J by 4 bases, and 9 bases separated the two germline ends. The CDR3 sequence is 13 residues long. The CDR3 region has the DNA TGTGCCAGTAGTTGGTCAGTGAATCAGCCCCAGCATTTT. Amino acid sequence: CASSWSVNQPQHF.

The CDR3: CASGDRGYEQYF. DNA of the CDR3: TGTGCCAGTGGGGACAGGGGCTACGAGCAGTACTTC. This chain joins TRBV19 and TRBJ2-5; 10 bases map to TRBD1. The DNA end lines up better with TRBJ2-7; the J call may be wrong. Germline loops: CDR1 LNHDA, CDR2 SQIVND (reference sequence). The CDR3 covers 12 residues.

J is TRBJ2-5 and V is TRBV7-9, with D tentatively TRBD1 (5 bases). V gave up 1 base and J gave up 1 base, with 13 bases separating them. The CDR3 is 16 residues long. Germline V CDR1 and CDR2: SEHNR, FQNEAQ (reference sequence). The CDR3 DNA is TGTGCCAGCAGCTTAGATAGGACACCGATCCAAGAGACCCAGTACTTC. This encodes CASSLDRTPIQETQYF.

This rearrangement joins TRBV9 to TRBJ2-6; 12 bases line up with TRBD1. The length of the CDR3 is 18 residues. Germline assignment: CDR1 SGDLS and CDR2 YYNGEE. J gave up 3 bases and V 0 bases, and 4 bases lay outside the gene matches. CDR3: CASSVAGQGAGGANVLTF. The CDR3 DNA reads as TGTGCCAGCAGCGTAGCGGGACAGGGGGCGGGTGGGGCCAACGTCCTGACTTTC.

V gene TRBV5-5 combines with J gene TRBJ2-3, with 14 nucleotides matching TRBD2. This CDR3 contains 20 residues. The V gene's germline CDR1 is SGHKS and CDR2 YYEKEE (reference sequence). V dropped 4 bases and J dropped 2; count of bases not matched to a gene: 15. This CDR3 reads CASSRETGTSGSRLTDTQYF. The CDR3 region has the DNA TGTGCCAGCAGCAGAGAGACCGGGACTAGCGGGAGTCGACTCACAGATACGCAGTATTTT.

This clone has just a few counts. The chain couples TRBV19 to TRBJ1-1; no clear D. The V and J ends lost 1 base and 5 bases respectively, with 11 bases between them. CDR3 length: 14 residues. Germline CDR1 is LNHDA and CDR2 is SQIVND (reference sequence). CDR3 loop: CASSIVREWTEAFF. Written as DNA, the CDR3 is TGTGCCAGTAGTATAGTTCGAGAATGGACTGAAGCTTTCTTT.

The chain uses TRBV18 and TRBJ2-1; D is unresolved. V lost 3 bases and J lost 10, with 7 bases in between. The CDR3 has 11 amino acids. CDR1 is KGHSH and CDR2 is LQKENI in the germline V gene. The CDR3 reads CASSPTREQFF. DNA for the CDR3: TGTGCCAGCTCACCGACACGAGAGCAGTTCTTC.

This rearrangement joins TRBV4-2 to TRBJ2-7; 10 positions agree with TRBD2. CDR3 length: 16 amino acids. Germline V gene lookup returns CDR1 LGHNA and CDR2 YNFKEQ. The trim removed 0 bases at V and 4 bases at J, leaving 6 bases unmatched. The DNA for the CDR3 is TGTGCCAGCAGCCAAGATAGGGAGCGGGAGGGGTACGAGCAGTACTTC. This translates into CASSQDREREGYEQYF.

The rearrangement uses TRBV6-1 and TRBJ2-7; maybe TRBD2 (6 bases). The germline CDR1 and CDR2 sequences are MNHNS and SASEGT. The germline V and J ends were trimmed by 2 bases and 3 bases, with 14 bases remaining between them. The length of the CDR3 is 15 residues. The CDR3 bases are TGTGCCAGCAGTGAAATGTGGGGGGACCTCTACGAGCAGTACTTC. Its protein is CASSEMWGDLYEQYF.